This T cell receptor beta chain was captured in a study of blood T cell repertoires in COVID-19. The CDR3 runs to 13 residues. Germline V gene data show CDR1 as SNHLY and CDR2 as FYNNEI. V was shortened by 8 bases and J by 4 bases, with 14 bases between the two germline ends. Clones were sequenced by immunoSEQ multiplex PCR, and TCRdb holds only the in-frame ones, with some missing. The data show about 270,000 clones, with under 95% seen just once and about 2.5% held by the top ten. This clone was found a few times. This chain connects TRBV2 to TRBJ1-1; tentatively, D is TRBD1 (5 bases). Sequencing was carried out using PBMCs or T cells enriched from blood (not recorded which). The sequence was obtained from a woman between 35 and 50 years old with acute COVID-19. The CDR3 sequence: CASSQGESTEAFF. The CDR3 DNA sequence: TGTGCCAGCTCACAAGGGGAAAGCACTGAAGCTTTCTTT.